The text below deals with one T cell receptor (beta chain). This entry is derived from a study of OX40 agonist ivuxolimab in advanced cancers. The junction had 10 bases not matched to a gene; V was cut back by 5 bases and J by 4 bases. CDR1 and CDR2 (germline): SSHAT, FNYEAQ (reference sequence). The CDR3 is made up of 15 amino acids. Sequenced by immunoSEQ multiplex PCR; TCRdb stores in-frame clones only, minus some. The repertoire holds around 67,000 clones, with under 90% as singletons. The clonotype comes from an adult with an advanced solid tumor such as melanoma, head and neck, liver or kidney cancer. This sequence joins TRBV7-7 and TRBJ2-5; 7 bases agree with TRBD1. The sequences come from CD4+ or CD8+ T cells sorted from blood, collected in a trial of the OX40 agonist ivuxolimab. The CDR3, as DNA: TGTGCCAGCAGCCTCAGCCCCGGGACAGTAGAGACCCAGTACTTC. This sequence encodes CASSLSPGTVETQYF.